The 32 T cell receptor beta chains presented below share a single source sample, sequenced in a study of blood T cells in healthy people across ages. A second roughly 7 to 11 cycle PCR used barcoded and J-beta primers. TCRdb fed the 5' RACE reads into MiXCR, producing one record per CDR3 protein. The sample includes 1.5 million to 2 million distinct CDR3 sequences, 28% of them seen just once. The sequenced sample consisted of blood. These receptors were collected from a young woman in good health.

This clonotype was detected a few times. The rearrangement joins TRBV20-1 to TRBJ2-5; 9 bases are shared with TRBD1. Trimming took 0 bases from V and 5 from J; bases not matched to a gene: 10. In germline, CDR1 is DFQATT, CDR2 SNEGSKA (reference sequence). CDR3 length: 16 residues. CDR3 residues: CSARDGGTGYTETQYF. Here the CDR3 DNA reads TGCAGTGCTAGAGATGGAGGGACAGGGTATACGGAGACCCAGTACTTC.

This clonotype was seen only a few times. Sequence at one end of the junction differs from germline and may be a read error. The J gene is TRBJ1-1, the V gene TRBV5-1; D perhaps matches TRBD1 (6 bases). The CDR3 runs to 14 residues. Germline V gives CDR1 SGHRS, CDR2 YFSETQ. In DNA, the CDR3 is TGCGCCAGCAGCTTAGGGGGATACACAACTGAGGCTTTCTTT. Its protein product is CASSLGGYTTEAFF. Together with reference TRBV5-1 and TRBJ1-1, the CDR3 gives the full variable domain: KAGVTQTPRYLIKTRGQQVTLSCSPISGHRSVSWYQQTPGQGLQFLFEYFSETQRNKGNFPGRFSGRQFSNSRSEMNVSTLELGDSALYLCASSLGGYTTEAFFGQGTRLTVV.

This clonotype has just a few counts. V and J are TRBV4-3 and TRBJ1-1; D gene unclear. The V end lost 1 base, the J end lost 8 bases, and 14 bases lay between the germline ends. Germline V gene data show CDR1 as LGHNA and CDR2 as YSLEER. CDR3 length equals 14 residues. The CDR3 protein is CASSQVGVKEEAFF. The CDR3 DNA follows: TGCGCCAGCAGCCAAGTTGGAGTCAAGGAAGAAGCTTTCTTT.

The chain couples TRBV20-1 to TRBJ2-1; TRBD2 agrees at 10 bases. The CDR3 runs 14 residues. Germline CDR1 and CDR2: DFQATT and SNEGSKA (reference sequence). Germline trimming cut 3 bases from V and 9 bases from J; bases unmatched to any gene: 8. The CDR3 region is CSARHASGGLEQFF. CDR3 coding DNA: TGCAGTGCTAGGCACGCTAGCGGGGGACTTGAGCAGTTCTTC.

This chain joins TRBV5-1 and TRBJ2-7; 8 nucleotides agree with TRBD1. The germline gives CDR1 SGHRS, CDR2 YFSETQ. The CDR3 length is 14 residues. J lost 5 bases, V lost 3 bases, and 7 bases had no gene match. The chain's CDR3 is CASSSGQGLNEQYF. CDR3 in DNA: TGCGCCAGCAGCTCCGGACAGGGTCTCAACGAGCAGTACTTC.

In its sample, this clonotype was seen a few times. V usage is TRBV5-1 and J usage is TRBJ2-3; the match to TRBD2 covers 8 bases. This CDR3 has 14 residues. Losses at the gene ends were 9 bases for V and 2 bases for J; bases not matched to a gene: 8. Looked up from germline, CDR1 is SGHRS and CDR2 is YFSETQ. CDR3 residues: CATPLAGYTDTQYF. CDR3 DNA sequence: TGCGCCACTCCGCTAGCGGGCTACACAGATACGCAGTATTTT.

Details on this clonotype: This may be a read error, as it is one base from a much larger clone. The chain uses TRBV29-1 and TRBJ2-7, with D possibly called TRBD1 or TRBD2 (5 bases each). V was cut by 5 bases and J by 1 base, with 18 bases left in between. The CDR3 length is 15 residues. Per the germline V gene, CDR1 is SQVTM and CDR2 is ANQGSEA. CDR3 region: CSVSRLGTDSYEQYF. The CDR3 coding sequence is TGCAGCGTTTCCCGACTCGGGACGGATTCCTACGAGCAGTACTTC.

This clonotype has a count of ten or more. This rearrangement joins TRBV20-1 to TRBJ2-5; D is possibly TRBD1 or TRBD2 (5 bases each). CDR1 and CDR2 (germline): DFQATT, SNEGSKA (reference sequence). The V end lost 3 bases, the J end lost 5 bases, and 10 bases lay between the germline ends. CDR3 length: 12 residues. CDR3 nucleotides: TGCAGTGCTAGTGGGGGAGCCGAGACCCAGTACTTC. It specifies CSASGGAETQYF.

CDR3 amino acids: CASSSYTVGELFF. Written as DNA, the CDR3 is TGTGCCAGCAGCTCCTATACGGTCGGGGAGCTGTTTTTT. The chain carries TRBV7-3 and TRBJ2-2; D gene unclear. Germline V lookup: CDR1 SGHTA, CDR2 FQGTGA. Trimming pared 4 bases from V and 7 bases from J, leaving 10 bases between. This CDR3 is 13 amino acids long.

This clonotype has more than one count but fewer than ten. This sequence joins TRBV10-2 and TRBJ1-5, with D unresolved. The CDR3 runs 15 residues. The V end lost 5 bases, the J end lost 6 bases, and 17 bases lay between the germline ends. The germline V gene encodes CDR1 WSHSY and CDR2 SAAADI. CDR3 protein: CASSSGQTPSQPQHF. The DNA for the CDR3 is TGCGCCAGCAGTTCCGGTCAGACCCCCTCTCAGCCCCAGCATTTT.

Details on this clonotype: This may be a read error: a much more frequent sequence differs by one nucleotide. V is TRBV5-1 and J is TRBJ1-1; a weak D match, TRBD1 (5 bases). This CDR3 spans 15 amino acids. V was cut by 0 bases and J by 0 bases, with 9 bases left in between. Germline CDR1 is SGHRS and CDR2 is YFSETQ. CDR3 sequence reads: CASSLGDLMNTEAFF. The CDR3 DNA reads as TGCGCCAGCAGCTTGGGGGACTTGATGAACACTGAAGCTTTCTTT.

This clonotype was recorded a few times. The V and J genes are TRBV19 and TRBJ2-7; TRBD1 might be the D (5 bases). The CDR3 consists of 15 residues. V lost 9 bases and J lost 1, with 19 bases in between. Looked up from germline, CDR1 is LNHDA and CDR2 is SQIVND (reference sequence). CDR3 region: CARPTGHVSSYEQYF. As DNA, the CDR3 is TGTGCCAGACCAACAGGACATGTCTCGTCCTACGAGCAGTACTTC.

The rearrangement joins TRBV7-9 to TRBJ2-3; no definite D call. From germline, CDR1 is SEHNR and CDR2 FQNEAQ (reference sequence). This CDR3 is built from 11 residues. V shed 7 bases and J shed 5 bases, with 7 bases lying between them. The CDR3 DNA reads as TGTGCCAGCACCCCCCAAGATACGCAGTATTTT. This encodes CASTPQDTQYF.

The CDR3 loop is CASSESLAGVYEQYF. The CDR3 DNA reads TGTGCCAGCAGTGAAAGCCTAGCGGGAGTCTACGAGCAGTACTTC. This sequence joins TRBV2 and TRBJ2-7; 10 bases map to TRBD2. Germline trimming cut 2 bases from V and 3 bases from J; bases unmatched to any gene: 4. CDR3 length equals 15 residues. Germline V gene data show CDR1 as SNHLY and CDR2 as FYNNEI.

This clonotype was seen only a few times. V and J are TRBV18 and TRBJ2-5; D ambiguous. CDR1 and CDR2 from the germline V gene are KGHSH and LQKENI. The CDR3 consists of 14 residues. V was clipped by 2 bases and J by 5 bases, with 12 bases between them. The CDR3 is CASSPVLGIETQYF. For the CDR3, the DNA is TGTGCCAGCTCACCAGTTCTTGGGATTGAGACCCAGTACTTC.

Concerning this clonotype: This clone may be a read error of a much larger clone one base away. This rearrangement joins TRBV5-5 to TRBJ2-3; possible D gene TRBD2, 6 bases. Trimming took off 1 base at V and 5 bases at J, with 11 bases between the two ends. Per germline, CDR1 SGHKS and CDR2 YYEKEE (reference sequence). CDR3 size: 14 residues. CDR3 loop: CASSLRLGGDTQYF. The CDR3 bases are TGTGCCAGCAGCTTGCGACTAGGCGGAGATACGCAGTATTTT.

CDR3 protein: CASTAGGGGGPQHF. The CDR3 DNA reads TGTGCCAGCACCGCAGGGGGCGGGGGGGGACCCCAGCATTTT. The genes are TRBV27 and TRBJ1-5; TRBD1 matches at 8 bases. The CDR3 loop spans 14 amino acids. Germline trimming cut 7 bases from V and 10 bases from J; bases unmatched to any gene: 12. The V gene's germline CDR1 is MNHEY and CDR2 SMNVEV (reference sequence).

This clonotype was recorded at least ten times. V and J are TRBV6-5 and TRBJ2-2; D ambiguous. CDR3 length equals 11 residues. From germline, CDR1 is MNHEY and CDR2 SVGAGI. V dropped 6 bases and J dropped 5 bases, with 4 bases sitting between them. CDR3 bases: TGTGCCAGCAGCCAGACCGGGGAGCTGTTTTTT. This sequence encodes CASSQTGELFF.

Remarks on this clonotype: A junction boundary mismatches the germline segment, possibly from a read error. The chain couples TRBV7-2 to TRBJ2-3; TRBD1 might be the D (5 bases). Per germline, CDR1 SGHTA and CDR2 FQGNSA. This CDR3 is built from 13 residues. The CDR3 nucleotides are TGTGCCAGCAGCCTAACAGGCACAGATATGCAGTATTTT. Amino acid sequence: CASSLTGTDMQYF.

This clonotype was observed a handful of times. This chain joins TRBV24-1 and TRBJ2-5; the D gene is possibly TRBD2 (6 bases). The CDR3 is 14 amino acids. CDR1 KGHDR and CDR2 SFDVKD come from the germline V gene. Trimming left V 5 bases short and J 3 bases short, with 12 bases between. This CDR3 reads CATSGRAAEETQYF. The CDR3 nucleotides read TGTGCCACCAGTGGGAGGGCAGCCGAAGAGACCCAGTACTTC.

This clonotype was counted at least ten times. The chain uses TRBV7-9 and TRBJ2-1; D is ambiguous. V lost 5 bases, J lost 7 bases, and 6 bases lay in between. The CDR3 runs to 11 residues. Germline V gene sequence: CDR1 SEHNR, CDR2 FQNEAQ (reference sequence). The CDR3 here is CASSDDNEQFF. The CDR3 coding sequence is TGTGCCAGCAGCGACGATAATGAGCAGTTCTTC.

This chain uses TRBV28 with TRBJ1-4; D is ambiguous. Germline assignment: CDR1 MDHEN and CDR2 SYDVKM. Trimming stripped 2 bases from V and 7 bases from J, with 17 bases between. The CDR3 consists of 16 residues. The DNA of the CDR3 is TGTGCCAGCAGTTTACGACCTGGAAAGGGAGTTGAAAAACTGTTTTTT. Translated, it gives CASSLRPGKGVEKLFF. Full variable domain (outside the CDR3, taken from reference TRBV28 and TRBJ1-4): DVKVTQSSRYLVKRTGEKVFLECVQDMDHENMFWYRQDPGLGLRLIYFSYDVKMKEKGDIPEGYSVSREKKERFSLILESASTNQTSMYLCASSLRPGKGVEKLFFGSGTQLSVL.

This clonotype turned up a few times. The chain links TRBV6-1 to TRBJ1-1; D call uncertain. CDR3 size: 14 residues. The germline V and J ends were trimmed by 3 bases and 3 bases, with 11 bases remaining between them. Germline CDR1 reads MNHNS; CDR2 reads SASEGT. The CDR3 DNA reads TGTGCCAGCAGTGAGGTCTCCCGTTACACTGAAGCTTTCTTT. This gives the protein CASSEVSRYTEAFF.

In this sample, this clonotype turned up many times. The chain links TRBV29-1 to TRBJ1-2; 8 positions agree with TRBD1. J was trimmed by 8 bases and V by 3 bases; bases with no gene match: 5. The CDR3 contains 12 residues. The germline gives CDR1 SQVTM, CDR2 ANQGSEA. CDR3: CSVDQGAGGYTF. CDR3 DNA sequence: TGCAGCGTTGACCAGGGGGCGGGAGGCTACACCTTC.

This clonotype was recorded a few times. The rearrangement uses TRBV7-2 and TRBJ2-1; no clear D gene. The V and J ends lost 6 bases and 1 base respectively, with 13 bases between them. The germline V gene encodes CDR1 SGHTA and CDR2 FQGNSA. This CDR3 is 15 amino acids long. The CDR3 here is CASSFTATSYNEQFF. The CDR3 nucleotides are TGTGCCAGCAGTTTCACAGCTACTTCCTACAATGAGCAGTTCTTC.

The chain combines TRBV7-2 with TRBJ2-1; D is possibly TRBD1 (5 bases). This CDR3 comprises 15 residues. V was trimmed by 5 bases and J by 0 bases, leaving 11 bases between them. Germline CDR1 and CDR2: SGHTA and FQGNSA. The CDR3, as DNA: TGTGCCAGCAGCCGGGCAGGGTACTCCTACAATGAGCAGTTCTTC. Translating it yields CASSRAGYSYNEQFF.

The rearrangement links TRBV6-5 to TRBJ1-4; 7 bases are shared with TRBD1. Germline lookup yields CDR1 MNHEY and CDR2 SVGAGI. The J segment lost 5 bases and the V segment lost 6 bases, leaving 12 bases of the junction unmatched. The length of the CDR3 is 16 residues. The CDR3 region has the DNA TGTGCCAGCAGGTTGATTAGGGGGCAAGGGAATGAAAAACTGTTTTTT. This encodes CASRLIRGQGNEKLFF.

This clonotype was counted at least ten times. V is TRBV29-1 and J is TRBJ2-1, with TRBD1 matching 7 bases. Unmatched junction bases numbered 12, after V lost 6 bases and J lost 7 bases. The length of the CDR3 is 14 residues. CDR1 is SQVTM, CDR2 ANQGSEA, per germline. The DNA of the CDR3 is TGCAGCGTCCTGGACAGGAAGATCGGTAATGAGCAGTTCTTC. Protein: CSVLDRKIGNEQFF.

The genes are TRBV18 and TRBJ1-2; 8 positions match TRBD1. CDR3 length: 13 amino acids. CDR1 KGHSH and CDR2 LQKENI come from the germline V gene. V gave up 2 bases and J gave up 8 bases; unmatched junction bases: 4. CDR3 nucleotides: TGTGCCAGCTCACCAGTGACAGGGGAAGGCTACACCTTC. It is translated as CASSPVTGEGYTF.

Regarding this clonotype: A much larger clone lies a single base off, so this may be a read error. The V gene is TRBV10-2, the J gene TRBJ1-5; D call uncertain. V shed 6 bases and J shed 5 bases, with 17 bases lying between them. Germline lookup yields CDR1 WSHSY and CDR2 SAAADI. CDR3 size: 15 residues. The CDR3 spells CASSPGLGPHQPQHF. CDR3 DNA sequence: TGCGCCAGCAGCCCCGGACTGGGCCCCCATCAGCCCCAGCATTTT.

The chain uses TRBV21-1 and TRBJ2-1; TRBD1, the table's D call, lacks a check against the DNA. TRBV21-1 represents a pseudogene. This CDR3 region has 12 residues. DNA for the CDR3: TGTGCCAGCAGCAAGGCACGACAGGGGTGGTTCTTC. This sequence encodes CASSKARQGWFF.

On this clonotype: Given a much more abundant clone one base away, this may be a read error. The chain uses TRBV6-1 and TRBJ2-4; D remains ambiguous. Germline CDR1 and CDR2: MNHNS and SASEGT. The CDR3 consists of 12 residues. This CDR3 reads CASSRPATIQHF. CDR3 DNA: TGTGCCAGCAGTCGTCCAGCAACCATTCAGCACTTC.